This T cell receptor (beta chain) was recorded in a study of cytomegalovirus exposure and HLA in healthy donors. As concerns this clone: Antigen unknown.

The PCR employed 60 Vbeta primers together with 13 Jbeta primers. Produced via immunoSEQ multiplex PCR; TCRdb's table is partial and in-frame only. This table has approximately 260,000 clones, roughly 81% appearing once. In germline, CDR1 is MNHEY, CDR2 SMNVEV (reference sequence). The V and J ends lost 6 bases and 6 bases respectively, with 18 bases between them. CDR3 length: 14 amino acids. Study-wide results and limits: Under in vitro conditions, three CMV-associated chains were confirmed as specific for CMV antigens.

Source material: PBMCs. The rearrangement links TRBV27 to TRBJ2-7; a weak D match, TRBD2 (6 bases). The sequence was obtained from a woman aged 40 to 49 in good health and CMV-seropositive. CDR3 region: CASSSGQAGVEQYF. In DNA, the CDR3 is TGTGCCAGCAGCTCTGGGCAAGCGGGCGTCGAGCAGTACTTC.